Shown below are 9 T cell receptor beta chains from a single sample sequenced in a study of shared clonotypes between healthy human individuals. TCRdb keeps only in-frame clones here, not all; method: immunoSEQ multiplex PCR. The top ten clones hold 1.2% to 1.5% of a sample with about 1 million clones, around 74% of them seen once. Sequenced: memory CD4+ T cells sorted from blood. Subset indicated: CD45RA-negative fraction. The receptors were sampled from a man younger than 35 in good health.

The chain links TRBV10-3 to TRBJ2-3; D perhaps matches TRBD2 (7 bases). The CDR3 has 15 amino acids. Between the trimmed V and J ends, which lost 6 bases and 5 bases, there was a span of 18 bases. From germline, CDR1 is ENHRY and CDR2 SYGVKD. The CDR3 loop reads CAIRIAGGGGDTQYF. DNA of the CDR3: TGTGCCATCAGGATAGCGGGTGGAGGGGGAGATACGCAGTATTTT.

In its sample, this clone was seen once. This sample includes further DNA sequences coding for the same CDR3. V and J are TRBV5-1 and TRBJ2-2; no clear D gene. The CDR3 runs 14 residues. V dropped 4 bases and J dropped 2 bases, with 9 bases sitting between them. Germline CDR1 SGHRS, CDR2 YFSETQ. CDR3 DNA sequence: TGCGCCAGCAGCCCCCGAACAAACACCGGGGAGCTGTTTTTT. Its translation is CASSPRTNTGELFF.

As concerns this clone: The same CDR3 is also encoded by other DNA sequences in this sample. The rearrangement uses TRBV5-1 and TRBJ1-4; D ambiguous. The CDR3 sequence is 13 residues long. The V gene lost 4 bases and the J gene lost 5 bases, with 9 bases spanning the gap. Germline-derived CDR1 and CDR2 are SGHRS and YFSETQ. CDR3 residues: CASSPGPNEKLFF. The CDR3 DNA follows: TGCGCCAGCAGCCCCGGGCCGAATGAAAAACTGTTTTTT.

V and J are TRBV18 and TRBJ1-2, with D possibly being TRBD1 (6 bases). From germline, CDR1 is KGHSH and CDR2 LQKENI. Between the trimmed V and J ends, which lost 3 bases and 8 bases, there was a span of 19 bases. This CDR3 spans 15 amino acids. CDR3 residues: CASSPRQDLNEGYTF. The CDR3 DNA sequence: TGTGCCAGCTCACCTAGACAGGACTTGAACGAGGGCTACACCTTC.

The chain links TRBV4-2 to TRBJ2-2, with unresolved D. The CDR3 is 13 amino acids. The germline V gene has CDR1 LGHNA and CDR2 YNFKEQ. Trimming removed 2 bases at V and 5 bases at J, with 6 bases between. The CDR3 spells CASSQKRTGELFF. The CDR3 DNA is TGTGCCAGCAGCCAAAAGAGAACCGGGGAGCTGTTTTTT.

The rearrangement joins TRBV10-3 to TRBJ2-2; tentative D call: TRBD1 (6 bases). The germline V gene encodes CDR1 ENHRY and CDR2 SYGVKD. The CDR3 consists of 17 residues. Trimming took 0 bases from V and 0 from J, leaving 11 bases between them. Written as DNA, the CDR3 is TGTGCCATCAGTGAGTCGTTAAGGACAGCGAACACCGGGGAGCTGTTTTTT. Translation gives CAISESLRTANTGELFF.

This clone was found many times. CDR3 in amino acids: CASSKSTNSNYGYTF. As DNA, the CDR3 is TGTGCCAGTAGTAAGTCGACAAATTCTAACTATGGCTACACCTTC. The V gene is TRBV19, the J gene TRBJ1-2; no firm D call. Trimming took 4 bases from V and 0 from J, leaving 12 bases between them. The CDR3 length is 15 residues. Germline V gene sequence: CDR1 LNHDA, CDR2 SQIVND (reference sequence). The complete variable domain, with remaining parts taken from reference TRBV19 and TRBJ1-2, reads DGGITQSPKYLFRKEGQNVTLSCEQNLNHDAMYWYRQDPGQGLRLIYYSQIVNDFQKGDIAEGYSVSREKKESFPLTVTSAQKNPTAFYLCASSKSTNSNYGYTFGSGTRLTVV.

This clone was found a few times. The chain carries TRBV7-9 and TRBJ2-7; D possibly matches TRBD1 or TRBD2 (7 bases each). CDR3 length equals 14 residues. V gave up 6 bases and J gave up 2 bases, with 14 bases separating them. Germline V lookup: CDR1 SEHNR, CDR2 FQNEAQ (reference sequence). The CDR3 spells CASSQGGGAYEQYF. As DNA, the CDR3 is TGTGCCAGCAGTCAGGGGGGAGGGGCCTACGAGCAGTACTTC.

This clone showed up just a few times. The chain is built from TRBV6-1 and TRBJ2-7; no firm D call. From germline, CDR1 is MNHNS and CDR2 SASEGT. CDR3 length: 15 amino acids. The V and J ends lost 3 bases and 4 bases respectively, with 16 bases between them. The CDR3 DNA reads TGTGCCAGCAGTGAGGGTAGACATCCAGCGTACGAGCAGTACTTC. It yields the protein CASSEGRHPAYEQYF.